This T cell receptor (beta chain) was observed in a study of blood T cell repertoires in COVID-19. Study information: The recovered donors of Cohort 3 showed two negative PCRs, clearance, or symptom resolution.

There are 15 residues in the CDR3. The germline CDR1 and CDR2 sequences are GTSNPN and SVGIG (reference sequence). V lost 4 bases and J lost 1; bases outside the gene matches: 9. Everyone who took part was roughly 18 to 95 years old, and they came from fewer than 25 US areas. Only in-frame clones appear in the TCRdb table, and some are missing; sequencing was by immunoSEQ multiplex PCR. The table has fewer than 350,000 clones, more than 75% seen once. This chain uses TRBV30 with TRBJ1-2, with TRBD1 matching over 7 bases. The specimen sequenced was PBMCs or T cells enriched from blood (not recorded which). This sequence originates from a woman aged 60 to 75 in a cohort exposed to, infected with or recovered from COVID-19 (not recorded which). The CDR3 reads CAWTSRTGVNYGYTF. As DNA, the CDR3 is TGTGCCTGGACCTCCCGGACAGGCGTTAACTATGGCTACACCTTC.